This TCR beta chain comes out of a study of T cell repertoires and Cas9 in healthy adults. Across the whole study: Characterization of SpCas9-reactive CD4 and CD8 T cells covered multi-effector potency, cytotoxicity and lineage. Whole-study findings and limits: Reportedly, SpCas9-reactive effector T cell proliferation and function were mitigated by SpCas9-reactive Tregs in vitro.

Trimming stripped 8 bases from V and 2 bases from J, with 7 bases between. CDR3 length equals 12 residues. CDR1 is ENHRY and CDR2 is SYGVKD in the germline V gene. The repertoire was sequenced with immunoSEQ multiplex PCR; TCRdb's copy has only in-frame clones and lacks some. In the table there are more than 12,000 clones, approximately 91% of which are singletons. This clone was counted only a few times. Its antigen is unidentified. The J gene is TRBJ1-3, the V gene TRBV10-3, with unresolved D. The clonotype comes from a human donor in good health. Sequences were obtained from Tregs (CD4+, CD25+, CD127-, CD137-, CD154-) from PBMCs; culture status not recorded. CDR3 amino acids: CAIGTTGNTIYF. In nucleotides, the CDR3 is TGTGCCATCGGTACAACTGGAAACACCATATATTTT.